The present entry profiles one T cell receptor (beta chain) with its context. The antigen remains undetermined. This sample was taken from a study of CD8 T cell repertoires and HIV-1 epitope variants. Background on the study: The baseline condition was 1M T cells left uncultured.

Whole-study findings and limits: Roughly nine TCR beta clonotypes were antigen-specific, six or seven apparently recognizing autologous or escape variants.

On the immunoSEQ platform, TCR beta CDR3s were sequenced at survey depth. TCRdb's table, derived via immunoSEQ multiplex PCR, lists solely in-frame clones and lacks some. The sample lists 95,000 or so clones, roughly 80% occurring once. Germline-derived CDR1 and CDR2 are MNHEY and SMNVEV (reference sequence). V shed 0 bases and J shed 3 bases, with 8 bases lying between them. The CDR3 extends over 14 amino acids. This chain uses TRBV27 with TRBJ1-2; D not resolved. The sequence was collected from a male donor with HIV. Sequenced sample: uncultured baseline CD8+ T cells from peripheral blood mononuclear cells (PBMCs). The CDR3 protein is CASSLSGGYYGYTF. CDR3 bases: TGTGCCAGCAGTTTATCGGGAGGATACTATGGCTACACCTTC.